Here is one T cell receptor (beta chain) with its context. The antigen is unknown. Germline lookup yields CDR1 MNHEY and CDR2 SMNVEV (reference sequence). V shed 5 bases and J 0 bases; nucleotides not matched to a gene: 7. CDR3 length: 15 residues. This entry belongs to a study of cytomegalovirus exposure and HLA in healthy donors. 13 Jbeta primers and 60 Vbeta primers were used for the PCR. Profiled with immunoSEQ multiplex PCR; TCRdb holds only in-frame clones, not every one. Of approximately 110,000 clones listed, over 70% are singletons. Findings and limits, study-wide: More than 15,000 TCR beta sequences were associated with HLA alleles at 0.05 false discovery rate in a later analysis.

The receptor's source is a woman between 40 and 50 years old in good health and CMV-seropositive. The sample consisted of PBMCs. The J gene is TRBJ2-7, the V gene TRBV27; 7 positions match TRBD2. CDR3: CASSPDWDYSYEQYF. The CDR3 coding sequence is TGTGCCAGCAGTCCTGATTGGGACTACTCCTACGAGCAGTACTTC.